These 20 T cell receptor beta chains were sequenced from one sample in a study of shared clonotypes between healthy human individuals. CD45RO-negative, CCR7-selected cells formed the naive CD8 fraction, which excluded terminally differentiated effector memory CD45RA+ cells. Produced via immunoSEQ multiplex PCR; TCRdb's table is partial and in-frame only. The table has about 1.9 million clones, about 93% seen once. Material for sequencing was naive CD8+ T cells from PBMCs. Source of these receptors: a man younger than 30 in good health. Some clones in this sample may be carry-over from other donors' samples.

In its sample, this clone was seen once. The chain's CDR3 is CASSLRIAYISGTATLYEQYF. The CDR3 nucleotides are TGTGCCAGCAGTTTACGTATAGCTTATATTAGTGGGACCGCAACTTTGTACGAGCAGTACTTC. The chain is built from TRBV28 and TRBJ2-7, with D possibly being TRBD1 or TRBD2 (5 bases each). The germline CDR1 and CDR2 sequences are MDHEN and SYDVKM. V gave up 2 bases and J gave up 4 bases, with 33 bases separating them. The CDR3 runs to 21 residues.

This chain links TRBV4-3 with TRBJ1-5; a weak D match, TRBD1 (5 bases). Germline V gives CDR1 LGHNA, CDR2 YSLEER. The CDR3 runs 15 residues. V lost 5 bases to trimming and J lost 1 base, with 12 bases between them. Written as DNA, the CDR3 is TGCGCCAGCAGCTTCGGGGCTGGGAGCAATCAGCCCCAGCATTTT. This translates into CASSFGAGSNQPQHF.

The rearrangement uses TRBV5-1 and TRBJ2-7; TRBD1 matches 7 bases. The V and J ends lost 4 bases and 5 bases, in that order; junction bases with no gene match: 15. The length of the CDR3 is 16 residues. The V gene's germline CDR1 is SGHRS and CDR2 YFSETQ. The CDR3 DNA sequence: TGCGCCAGCAGCCCGTCGGGCTCCAGGGGGATCCACGAGCAGTACTTC. Translating gives CASSPSGSRGIHEQYF. Filled out from reference TRBV5-1 and TRBJ2-7, the complete variable domain reads KAGVTQTPRYLIKTRGQQVTLSCSPISGHRSVSWYQQTPGQGLQFLFEYFSETQRNKGNFPGRFSGRQFSNSRSEMNVSTLELGDSALYLCASSPSGSRGIHEQYFGPGTRLTVT.

In this sample, this clone turned up once. The V call is TRBV4-1, the J call TRBJ2-7; 10 bases line up with TRBD2. Germline lookup yields CDR1 MGHRA and CDR2 YSYEKL. Trimming at V came to 2 bases and at J to 3 bases, leaving 4 bases not matched to a gene. CDR3 length: 15 amino acids. CDR3 region: CASSQLAGEIYEQYF. CDR3 DNA: TGCGCCAGCAGCCAACTAGCGGGAGAGATCTACGAGCAGTACTTC.

This clone was picked up one time. CDR3: CASSRLAGGSYEQYF. In DNA, the CDR3 is TGTGCCAGTAGTCGGCTAGCGGGGGGCTCCTACGAGCAGTACTTC. The chain has TRBV19 and TRBJ2-7; 11 bases align to TRBD2. The CDR3 contains 15 residues. Per germline, CDR1 LNHDA and CDR2 SQIVND (reference sequence). Trimming removed 5 bases from V and 0 bases from J; junction bases left unmatched: 3.

In this sample, this clone turned up once. The V gene is TRBV19, the J gene TRBJ1-1; D gene unclear. V lost 5 bases to trimming and J lost 4 bases, with 5 bases between them. Germline V gene sequence: CDR1 LNHDA, CDR2 SQIVND (reference sequence). The CDR3 is made up of 11 amino acids. The DNA of the CDR3 is TGTGCCAGTAGTGACGGCACTGAAGCTTTCTTT. Protein sequence: CASSDGTEAFF.

This clone was observed a single time. The J gene is TRBJ2-1, the V gene TRBV14; a weak D match, TRBD2 (7 bases). This CDR3 is built from 16 residues. Germline V gives CDR1 SGHDN, CDR2 FVKESK. Trimming cost V 1 base and J 4 bases, with 14 bases left between them. The CDR3 nucleotides are TGTGCCAGCAGCCAAGGACCCAGGGGACTATACAATGAGCAGTTCTTC. It codes for CASSQGPRGLYNEQFF.

The genes are TRBV28 and TRBJ2-7; TRBD2 is a possible D gene (5 bases). The germline V gene has CDR1 MDHEN and CDR2 SYDVKM. CDR3 size: 16 residues. The germline V and J ends were trimmed by 6 bases and 3 bases, with 21 bases remaining between them. The CDR3 nucleotides read TGTGCCAGCAGCCTACCCTTTAGGGAGAGGGTCTACGAGCAGTACTTC. It yields the protein CASSLPFRERVYEQYF.

As concerns this clone: This same CDR3 is encoded by further DNA sequences in the sample. This sequence joins TRBV9 and TRBJ2-7; D remains unclear. V gave up 0 bases and J gave up 2 bases, with 6 bases separating them. The V gene's germline CDR1 is SGDLS and CDR2 YYNGEE. This CDR3 is built from 13 residues. The DNA of the CDR3 is TGTGCCAGCAGCGTAGGTACAGCCTACGAGCAGTACTTC. Translating it yields CASSVGTAYEQYF.

The chain combines TRBV25-1 with TRBJ2-3; D perhaps matches TRBD2 (5 bases). Trimming took off 1 base at V and 1 base at J, with 12 bases between the two ends. Germline loops: CDR1 MGHDK, CDR2 SYGVNS. The CDR3 has 16 amino acids. The CDR3 region has the DNA TGTGCCAGCAGTGAATCCCGGGGTCCGGGCACAGATACGCAGTATTTT. It yields the protein CASSESRGPGTDTQYF.

The rearrangement links TRBV7-7 to TRBJ2-5; possible D gene TRBD2, 6 bases. Trimming removed 5 bases from V and 5 bases from J, with 12 bases in between. The germline V gene encodes CDR1 SSHAT and CDR2 FNYEAQ (reference sequence). The CDR3 is 13 residues long. The CDR3 sequence is CASSPVGRETQYF. Written as DNA, the CDR3 is TGTGCCAGCAGCCCCGTGGGGAGGGAGACCCAGTACTTC.

The V gene is TRBV9, the J gene TRBJ2-1; D perhaps matches TRBD2 (5 bases). Germline lookup yields CDR1 SGDLS and CDR2 YYNGEE. Trimming took off 2 bases at V and 0 bases at J, with 12 bases between the two ends. This CDR3 spans 16 amino acids. This CDR3 reads CASSVLSGSSYNEQFF. DNA for the CDR3: TGTGCCAGCAGCGTCTTGTCGGGAAGCTCCTACAATGAGCAGTTCTTC.

The rearrangement links TRBV5-1 to TRBJ2-7; D ambiguous. CDR3 length: 12 residues. In germline, CDR1 is SGHRS, CDR2 YFSETQ. V was cut by 0 bases and J by 6 bases, with 7 bases left in between. CDR3 protein: CASSLAATEQYF. In DNA form, the CDR3 reads TGCGCCAGCAGCTTGGCGGCCACCGAGCAGTACTTC.

This clone was observed a few times. At the DNA level, this CDR3 is encoded by other sequences in the same sample as well. The CDR3 DNA is TGCGCCAGCAGCTTCGGAGAGAACACTGAAGCTTTCTTT. It codes for CASSFGENTEAFF. The gene calls are TRBV5-1 and TRBJ1-1; D gene uncertain. The germline V gene encodes CDR1 SGHRS and CDR2 YFSETQ. The CDR3 runs 13 residues. Trimming took off 2 bases at V and 1 base at J, with 6 bases between the two ends.

This CDR3 reads CASSALVALGPSEQYF. CDR3 in DNA: TGTGCCAGCAGCGCCCTAGTAGCCCTTGGCCCCTCCGAGCAGTACTTC. J is TRBJ2-7 and V is TRBV7-6; no clear D. Germline assignment: CDR1 SGHVS and CDR2 FNYEAQ. The CDR3 loop spans 16 amino acids. With 5 bases removed from V and 6 bases from J, the gap between germline ends came to 23 bases. Combining the CDR3 with reference TRBV7-6 and TRBJ2-7 gives the whole variable domain GAGVSQSPRYKVTKRGQDVALRCDPISGHVSLYWYRQALGQGPEFLTYFNYEAQQDKSGLPNDRFSAERPEGSISTLTIQRTEQRDSAMYRCASSALVALGPSEQYFGPGTRLTVT.

This sequence joins TRBV13 and TRBJ2-1, with D possibly TRBD2 on 5 matching bases. V was shortened by 0 bases and J by 8 bases, with 11 bases between the two germline ends. The CDR3 loop spans 14 amino acids. Germline lookup yields CDR1 PRHDT and CDR2 FYEKMQ (reference sequence). DNA of the CDR3: TGTGCCAGCAGCTTAGGGCTAGCCCGCGATGAGCAGTTCTTC. It translates to CASSLGLARDEQFF.

The chain links TRBV27 to TRBJ2-7; the D gene is possibly TRBD1 (6 bases). The CDR3 consists of 16 residues. Germline V lookup: CDR1 MNHEY, CDR2 SMNVEV (reference sequence). V was shortened by 2 bases and J by 0 bases, with 14 bases between the two germline ends. DNA of the CDR3: TGTGCCAGCAGTTTAGATTCAGGGGAGATCTCCTACGAGCAGTACTTC. It codes for CASSLDSGEISYEQYF.

V usage is TRBV9 and J usage is TRBJ2-1; 8 bases are a match to TRBD2. Germline V gene lookup returns CDR1 SGDLS and CDR2 YYNGEE. The CDR3 spans 15 residues. J gave up 6 bases and V 0 bases, and 5 bases lay outside the gene matches. The CDR3 here is CASSVDGRGFNEQFF. For the CDR3, the DNA is TGTGCCAGCAGCGTAGACGGGAGGGGTTTCAATGAGCAGTTCTTC.

With regard to this clone: Other DNA sequences of this sample code for an identical CDR3. The V and J genes are TRBV5-6 and TRBJ2-5; 8 bases are a match to TRBD1. Germline trimming cut 5 bases from V and 1 base from J; bases unmatched to any gene: 4. The CDR3 spans 14 residues. The germline CDR1 and CDR2 sequences are SGHDT and YYEEEE. The CDR3, as DNA: TGTGCCAGCAGTTTCGGGACAGGCCAAGAGACCCAGTACTTC. Its translation: CASSFGTGQETQYF.

V is TRBV28 and J is TRBJ2-1; 11 nucleotides match TRBD1. This CDR3 has 18 residues. The V segment lost 5 bases and the J segment 1 base; nucleotides outside the gene matches: 10. The V gene's germline CDR1 is MDHEN and CDR2 SYDVKM. The CDR3: CASSPTGQGAFSYNEQFF. The DNA of the CDR3 is TGTGCCAGCAGTCCCACCGGACAGGGGGCTTTTTCCTACAATGAGCAGTTCTTC.